This T cell receptor (beta chain) was captured by sequencing in a study of blood T cell repertoires in COVID-19. Study as a whole: PBMCs, B-cell-depleted T cells, or T cells provided the cDNA or gDNA that made up the material.

As processed by the authors: Quantification of nucleated cells was approximated via reference gene primer amplification. This table comes from immunoSEQ multiplex PCR, and its TCRdb copy is limited to in-frame clones, with some not included. That table is the source of V, J and clone size, and D and trimming were worked out from the DNA. This table has fewer than 250,000 clones, about 91% appearing once. CDR1 is ENHRY, CDR2 SYGVKD, per germline. The CDR3 sequence is 14 residues long. The V end lost 2 bases, the J end lost 3 bases, and 10 bases lay between the germline ends. V is TRBV10-3 and J is TRBJ1-1; no clear D gene. The sequence came from a woman between 35 and 50 years old with acute or convalescent COVID-19. The sample comprised peripheral blood. CDR3 protein: CAISEVGRDTEAFF. DNA of the CDR3: TGTGCCATCAGTGAGGTAGGGAGGGACACTGAAGCTTTCTTT.